These 6 T cell receptor beta chains came from one sample sequenced in a study of blood T cell repertoires in COVID-19. Assay: immunoSEQ multiplex PCR; the TCRdb copy retains only in-frame clones and omits some. The profile shows 400,000 to 450,000 clones, 90% of them singletons. Specimen: PBMCs or T cells enriched from blood (not recorded which). The receptor source for this set is a man younger than 30 who had recovered from COVID-19.

The rearrangement joins TRBV4-1 to TRBJ2-5, with D perhaps matching TRBD2 (6 bases). The V gene's germline CDR1 is MGHRA and CDR2 YSYEKL. V was cut by 3 bases and J by 2 bases, with 10 bases left in between. The CDR3 covers 14 residues. CDR3 nucleotide sequence: TGCGCCAGCAGCCAGCGGGACCTACAAGAGACCCAGTACTTC. It specifies CASSQRDLQETQYF.

V usage is TRBV27 and J usage is TRBJ2-5, with D possibly TRBD2 on 6 matching bases. The germline V and J ends were trimmed by 2 bases and 4 bases, with 17 bases remaining between them. The germline gives CDR1 MNHEY, CDR2 SMNVEV (reference sequence). The length of the CDR3 is 16 residues. The CDR3, as DNA: TGTGCCAGCAGTTTAAGGGGCTTGCGGGAAGGAGAGACCCAGTACTTC. This codes for CASSLRGLREGETQYF.

This rearrangement joins TRBV18 to TRBJ1-2; TRBD1 agrees at 8 bases. Germline V gene data show CDR1 as KGHSH and CDR2 as LQKENI. Trimming cost V 0 bases and J 8 bases; bases outside gene matches: 8. The CDR3 contains 15 residues. The CDR3 spells CASSPPGQGYLGYTF. Written as DNA, the CDR3 is TGTGCCAGCTCACCACCCGGACAGGGCTACTTAGGCTACACCTTC.

In its sample, this clone was seen once. This chain uses TRBV6-5 with TRBJ2-3; 10 positions agree with TRBD1. Germline trimming cut 5 bases from V and 5 bases from J; bases unmatched to any gene: 7. The CDR3 has 15 residues. Germline V CDR1 and CDR2: MNHEY, SVGAGI. CDR3 loop: CASSTIGTGVDTQYF. The DNA of the CDR3 is TGTGCCAGCAGTACGATAGGGACAGGGGTAGATACGCAGTATTTT.

The CDR3 region has the DNA TGTGCCAGCAGTTCGGACAGGGGTTTTGAAAAACTGTTTTTT. Its protein product is CASSSDRGFEKLFF. This sequence joins TRBV6-2 or TRBV6-3 and TRBJ1-4; 9 nucleotides line up with TRBD1. Germline CDR1 reads MNHEY; CDR2 reads SVGEGT. After removal of 4 bases from V and 7 bases from J, the junction contained 4 bases not matched to a gene. The CDR3 extends over 14 amino acids.

This clone was detected once. This chain's CDR3 is CATRDRLTDTQYF. CDR3 coding DNA: TGTGCCACCCGGGACAGGCTCACAGATACGCAGTATTTT. This chain uses TRBV6-5 with TRBJ2-3; 8 positions match TRBD1. Germline trimming cut 10 bases from V and 2 bases from J; bases unmatched to any gene: 5. Germline loops: CDR1 MNHEY, CDR2 SVGAGI. This CDR3 has 13 amino acids.